A single sample gave rise to the 21 T cell receptor beta chains below, sequenced in a study of glioma-infiltrating T cells. The iRepertoire nested amplicon-rescue multiplex PCR amplified TCR alpha and beta CDR3s from RNA. TCRdb processed the multiplex PCR reads anew with MiXCR; each CDR3 protein has one entry. The table has roughly 100,000 distinct CDR3 sequences, 25% to 35% seen once. Sequenced input: glioma tissue, nonneoplastic brain tissue, or PBMCs (not recorded which). Receptor source: a human donor with low-grade glioma or glioblastoma, undergoing nonglioma brain surgery, or in good health (not recorded which).

The rearrangement joins TRBV12-3 or TRBV12-4 to TRBJ2-7, with 8 bases aligning to TRBD1. V dropped 5 bases and J dropped 6; count of bases not matched to a gene: 6. The CDR3 extends over 13 amino acids. The CDR3 coding sequence is TGTGCCAGCAGTCGGGGACAGGAACGCGAGCAGTACTTC. It codes for CASSRGQEREQYF.

In its sample, this clonotype was seen many times. The rearrangement uses TRBV6-4 and TRBJ2-3, with 7 positions matching TRBD1. Germline trimming cut 4 bases from V and 6 bases from J; bases unmatched to any gene: 10. Germline lookup yields CDR1 MRHNA and CDR2 SNTAGT. This CDR3 has 15 amino acids. The CDR3 DNA is TGTGCCAGCAGTGCCAGACAGGGCCTTGGGGATACGCAGTATTTT. This codes for CASSARQGLGDTQYF.

The chain uses TRBV29-1 and TRBJ1-2; unclear D gene. Trimming stripped 1 base from V and 7 bases from J, with 10 bases between. Per germline, CDR1 SQVTM and CDR2 ANQGSEA. The CDR3 consists of 12 residues. This chain's CDR3 is CSVEVGVIGYTF. For the CDR3, the DNA is TGCAGCGTTGAAGTTGGGGTGATTGGCTACACCTTC.

This clonotype was counted many times. The CDR3 loop is CSAFNGRSGASGYGYTF. The DNA of the CDR3 is TGCAGTGCTTTCAATGGCCGCAGCGGGGCCAGCGGCTATGGCTACACCTTC. The gene calls are TRBV20-1 and TRBJ1-2; maybe TRBD1 (5 bases). CDR3 length equals 17 residues. Trimming pared 5 bases from V and 4 bases from J, leaving 26 bases between. The germline gives CDR1 DFQATT, CDR2 SNEGSKA (reference sequence).

The sample holds many counts of this clonotype. The chain couples TRBV18 to TRBJ1-1; no clear D. The ends were cut back, 3 bases at V and 5 bases at J, with 10 bases in the middle. There are 13 residues in the CDR3. The germline V gene has CDR1 KGHSH and CDR2 LQKENI. DNA for the CDR3: TGTGCCAGCTCACCGTCAGAAAAAACTGAAGCTTTCTTT. Residues: CASSPSEKTEAFF.

This clonotype has a count of ten or more. The V gene is TRBV27, the J gene TRBJ2-1, with 10 bases identical to TRBD2. With V trimmed by 2 bases and J by 10 bases, 8 bases remained unmatched. This CDR3 contains 15 residues. CDR1 and CDR2 (germline): MNHEY, SMNVEV (reference sequence). The CDR3 DNA reads as TGTGCCAGCAGTTTACTGGCTAGCGGGGGTCGCGAGCAGTTCTTC. Translation: CASSLLASGGREQFF.

The gene calls are TRBV7-9 and TRBJ2-7, with TRBD1 as a possible D gene (6 bases). Germline V gene data show CDR1 as SEHNR and CDR2 as FQNEAQ (reference sequence). The CDR3 has 14 amino acids. V was cut by 8 bases and J by 3 bases, with 17 bases left in between. This CDR3 is CASQSGTQNYEQYF. CDR3 DNA: TGTGCCAGCCAATCCGGGACACAGAACTACGAGCAGTACTTC.

This clonotype was seen a handful of times. The V gene is TRBV20-1, the J gene TRBJ2-6; either TRBD1 or TRBD2 may fit D (6 bases each). Germline CDR1 DFQATT, CDR2 SNEGSKA (reference sequence). This CDR3 is 15 amino acids long. The ends were cut back, 5 bases at V and 2 bases at J, with 13 bases in the middle. CDR3 nucleotide sequence: TGCAGTGCTCCTAAGAGGGGGGCTGGGGCCAACGTCCTGACTTTC. It yields the protein CSAPKRGAGANVLTF.

This clonotype was recorded a few times. The chain combines TRBV7-2 with TRBJ1-2, with 8 bases identical to TRBD1. In germline, CDR1 is SGHTA, CDR2 FQGNSA. This CDR3 region has 16 residues. Trimming at V came to 5 bases and at J to 4 bases, leaving 12 bases not matched to a gene. Here the CDR3 reads CASSAGQGIPTYGYTF. As DNA, the CDR3 is TGTGCCAGCAGCGCTGGACAGGGAATCCCTACCTATGGCTACACCTTC.

This clonotype was counted at least ten times. The J gene is TRBJ2-3, the V gene TRBV9, with 10 bases aligning to TRBD2. Trimming at V came to 2 bases and at J to 4 bases, leaving 4 bases not matched to a gene. The germline gives CDR1 SGDLS, CDR2 YYNGEE. This CDR3 spans 15 amino acids. The CDR3 DNA follows: TGTGCCAGCAGCGTCAGCGGGGGGGGTCCAGATACGCAGTATTTT. Translation: CASSVSGGGPDTQYF. Filled out from reference TRBV9 and TRBJ2-3, the complete variable domain reads DSGVTQTPKHLITATGQRVTLRCSPRSGDLSVYWYQQSLDQGLQFLIQYYNGEERAKGNILERFSAQQFPDLHSELNLSSLELGDSALYFCASSVSGGGPDTQYFGPGTRLTVL.

Comments on this clonotype: At one of its ends the junction is not consistent with the germline gene, which may arise from a read error. The V gene is TRBV2, the J gene TRBJ1-5, with D tentatively TRBD1 (5 bases). CDR3 length: 16 amino acids. CDR1 and CDR2 (germline): SNHLY, FYNNEI. The CDR3 is CASSELRFGTNQHQHF. The CDR3 DNA is TGTGCCAGCAGTGAGCTTAGGTTTGGGACCAATCAGCACCAGCACTTT. The whole variable domain, remainder taken from reference TRBV2 and TRBJ1-5, is EPEVTQTPSHQVTQMGQEVILRCVPISNHLYFYWYRQILGQKVEFLVSFYNNEISEKSEIFDDQFSVERPDGSNFTLKIRSTKLEDSAMYFCASSELRFGTNQHQHFGDGTRLSIL.

About this clonotype itself: Likely a read error: the CDR3 ends without its conserved phenylalanine or tryptophan. The rearrangement links TRBV7-2 to TRBJ2-1, with D unresolved. V was trimmed by 5 bases and J by 12 bases, leaving 20 bases between them. The germline V gene encodes CDR1 SGHTA and CDR2 FQGNSA. This CDR3 has 14 residues. This chain's CDR3 is CASSGPSPTVRQFL. The CDR3, as DNA: TGTGCCAGCAGCGGACCGAGCCCCACCGTTCGGCAGTTCCTC.

This clonotype was seen repeatedly, ten times or more. V and J are TRBV6-6 and TRBJ2-1; D could derive from TRBD1 or TRBD2 (5 bases each). V was clipped by 0 bases and J by 9 bases, with 15 bases between them. CDR3 size: 15 residues. In germline, CDR1 is MNHNY, CDR2 SVGAGI (reference sequence). DNA of the CDR3: TGTGCCAGCAGTTACTCGAAAGGGACCTCAAGTGAGCAGTTCTTC. This translates into CASSYSKGTSSEQFF.

This clonotype was recorded many times. This chain uses TRBV6-1 with TRBJ1-6, with 9 positions matching TRBD1. Germline CDR1 and CDR2: MNHNS and SASEGT. V trimming: 5 bases; J trimming: 5 bases; junction bases outside the gene matches: 7. The CDR3 loop spans 16 amino acids. CDR3 sequence reads: CASSPQGQGNNSPLHF. The CDR3 DNA is TGTGCCAGCAGTCCCCAGGGACAGGGAAATAATTCACCCCTCCACTTT.

The chain joins TRBV19 to TRBJ2-1; 8 bases match TRBD2. There are 13 residues in the CDR3. Germline trimming cut 5 bases from V and 13 bases from J; bases unmatched to any gene: 10. In germline, CDR1 is LNHDA, CDR2 SQIVND (reference sequence). Here the CDR3 reads CASSPSGLGGQFF. CDR3 in DNA: TGTGCCAGTAGTCCATCGGGACTAGGAGGTCAGTTCTTC.

This clonotype showed up many times. CDR3 loop: CASSPRGAEQYF. DNA of the CDR3: TGTGCCAGCAGCCCCCGAGGAGCCGAGCAGTACTTC. The chain uses TRBV3-1 and TRBJ2-7; no firm D call. The V end was cut by 4 bases, the J end by 6 bases, with 10 bases between. The length of the CDR3 is 12 residues. Germline V gene sequence: CDR1 LGHDT, CDR2 YNNKEL (reference sequence).

The sample holds many counts of this clonotype. This chain joins TRBV4-2 and TRBJ1-1; perhaps TRBD1 as D (6 bases). The CDR3 spans 14 residues. V was cut by 6 bases and J by 1 base, with 12 bases left in between. Per germline, CDR1 LGHNA and CDR2 YNFKEQ. DNA for the CDR3: TGTGCCAGCAGAGTCGACAGGTCGAACACTGAAGCTTTCTTT. Translation: CASRVDRSNTEAFF.

The CDR3 region has the DNA TGTGCCAGCAGTCCCAGCGGGGGGGGATTACAATGGGAGCAGTTCTTC. Its translation: CASSPSGGGLQWEQFF. This sequence joins TRBV12-3 or TRBV12-4 and TRBJ2-1; TRBD2 aligns across 10 bases. The CDR3 runs to 16 residues. V lost 5 bases, J lost 10 bases, and 14 bases stayed unmatched.

This clonotype has only a few counts. This chain uses TRBV2 with TRBJ2-1; TRBD2 is a possible D gene (6 bases). Per the germline V gene, CDR1 is SNHLY and CDR2 is FYNNEI. The CDR3 runs to 13 residues. V was trimmed by 6 bases and J by 9 bases, leaving 15 bases between them. The CDR3 loop is CASRRGTVSEQFF. Here the CDR3 DNA reads TGTGCCAGCAGGCGCGGGACTGTTAGTGAGCAGTTCTTC.

V is TRBV5-1 and J is TRBJ2-1; no clear D gene. The CDR3 is 15 residues long. Germline loops: CDR1 SGHRS, CDR2 YFSETQ. V was trimmed by 4 bases and J by 3 bases, leaving 14 bases between them. Here the CDR3 reads CASSRGPQDYNEQFF. The CDR3 bases are TGCGCCAGCAGCCGTGGACCACAAGACTACAATGAGCAGTTCTTC.

This clonotype was seen ten or more times. The V and J genes are TRBV6-2 or TRBV6-3 and TRBJ1-1; tentative D call: TRBD1 (6 bases). This CDR3 has 13 amino acids. V was shortened by 3 bases and J by 5 bases, with 10 bases between the two germline ends. CDR1 and CDR2 from the germline V gene are MNHEY and SVGEGT. The CDR3 DNA sequence: TGTGCCAGCAGTTATACAGGGAAAACTGAAGCTTTCTTT. Its translation is CASSYTGKTEAFF.